Following are 20 T cell receptor beta chains from one sample sequenced in a study of blood T cell repertoires in COVID-19. The assay was immunoSEQ multiplex PCR, and TCRdb's table has in-frame clones only and misses some. The data show 250,000 to 350,000 clones, roughly 84% seen once. The source material was peripheral blood. The receptor set was obtained from a human donor with COVID-19, enrolled during active disease. The donor label of this sample is uncertain.

The J gene is TRBJ1-5, the V gene TRBV28; TRBD1 might be the D (5 bases). V was shortened by 2 bases and J by 7 bases, with 12 bases between the two germline ends. The V gene's germline CDR1 is MDHEN and CDR2 SYDVKM. This CDR3 comprises 14 residues. CDR3 DNA: TGTGCCAGCAGTTTAGTGGGCAGGGAACAGCCCCAGCATTTT. As protein: CASSLVGREQPQHF.

The chain has TRBV2 and TRBJ1-1; the D gene is possibly TRBD1 (5 bases). This CDR3 is built from 14 residues. V was clipped by 5 bases and J by 1 base, with 11 bases between them. CDR1 is SNHLY and CDR2 is FYNNEI in the germline V gene. The CDR3 nucleotides read TGTGCCAGCAGTCCCCGCACAGGGAACACTGAAGCTTTCTTT. It is translated as CASSPRTGNTEAFF. The full variable domain, completed using reference TRBV2 and TRBJ1-1, is EPEVTQTPSHQVTQMGQEVILRCVPISNHLYFYWYRQILGQKVEFLVSFYNNEISEKSEIFDDQFSVERPDGSNFTLKIRSTKLEDSAMYFCASSPRTGNTEAFFGQGTRLTVV.

This clone was found once. J is TRBJ2-2 and V is TRBV7-3, with 10 bases lining up with TRBD1. J was trimmed by 4 bases and V by 5 bases; bases with no gene match: 7. The CDR3 is made up of 16 amino acids. Germline CDR1 is SGHTA and CDR2 is FQGTGA. In DNA form, the CDR3 reads TGTGCCAGCAGCCCCGGGACAGGGGTGGGCACCGGGGAGCTGTTTTTT. Translated: CASSPGTGVGTGELFF.

This rearrangement joins TRBV7-3 to TRBJ2-5; the D gene is possibly TRBD2 (6 bases). V was trimmed by 2 bases and J by 4 bases, leaving 8 bases between them. Germline values: CDR1 SGHTA, CDR2 FQGTGA. The CDR3 totals 13 residues. This chain's CDR3 is CASSLGGGETQYF. For the CDR3, the DNA is TGTGCCAGCAGCTTAGGGGGAGGAGAGACCCAGTACTTC.

The chain has TRBV5-4 and TRBJ2-7; D might be TRBD2 (5 bases). Germline lookup yields CDR1 SGHNT and CDR2 YYREEE (reference sequence). This CDR3 region has 14 residues. V lost 2 bases and J 1 base, leaving 10 bases between the germline ends. The CDR3 region is CASSFEGFSYEQYF. For the CDR3, the DNA is TGTGCCAGCAGCTTTGAGGGATTTTCCTACGAGCAGTACTTC.

The genes are TRBV15 and TRBJ2-5, with 7 nucleotides matching TRBD2. The J segment lost 4 bases and the V segment lost 5 bases, leaving 13 bases of the junction unmatched. This CDR3 is 16 amino acids long. Germline V gives CDR1 LNHNV, CDR2 YYDKDF (reference sequence). The CDR3 sequence is CATSEPTGGGRETQYF. The CDR3 coding sequence is TGTGCCACCAGCGAACCGACGGGGGGAGGTAGAGAGACCCAGTACTTC.

This chain uses TRBV20-1 with TRBJ1-1; D gene unclear. CDR1 is DFQATT and CDR2 is SNEGSKA in the germline V gene (reference sequence). The CDR3 runs 13 residues. The ends were cut back, 3 bases at V and 1 base at J, with 9 bases in the middle. CDR3 DNA sequence: TGCAGTGCTAGTGTCACAGCGAACACTGAAGCTTTCTTT. Translation gives CSASVTANTEAFF.

This chain uses TRBV29-1 with TRBJ1-4, with D perhaps matching TRBD1 (6 bases). The CDR3 sequence is 12 residues long. Per germline, CDR1 SQVTM and CDR2 ANQGSEA. V lost 7 bases to trimming and J lost 4 bases, with 10 bases between them. DNA of the CDR3: TGCAGCGGCGGACAGCTTAATGAAAAACTGTTTTTT. Translating gives CSGGQLNEKLFF.

The chain links TRBV5-4 to TRBJ1-2; D possibly corresponds to TRBD1 (6 bases). The CDR3 is 15 amino acids. Germline V gives CDR1 SGHNT, CDR2 YYREEE (reference sequence). Trimming shortened V by 0 bases and J by 2 bases, and 11 bases separated the two germline ends. CDR3 nucleotides: TGTGCCAGCAGCTTGGTCCCTACAGGGAACTATGGCTACACCTTC. Amino acid sequence: CASSLVPTGNYGYTF.

The chain recombines TRBV11-3 with TRBJ2-2; tentatively, D is TRBD1 (6 bases). The CDR3 contains 18 residues. Germline V lookup: CDR1 SGHNT, CDR2 YENEEA. The V gene lost 3 bases and the J gene lost 5 bases, with 22 bases spanning the gap. The CDR3 here is CASSFRQAFATGTGELFF. CDR3 coding DNA: TGTGCCAGCAGCTTTAGACAGGCCTTTGCCACGGGTACCGGGGAGCTGTTTTTT.

The CDR3 loop is CASSVVGTSGEQFF. For the CDR3, the DNA is TGTGCCAGCAGCGTAGTTGGGACTAGCGGCGAGCAGTTCTTC. This chain uses TRBV9 with TRBJ2-1; 11 bases fit TRBD2. Looked up from germline, CDR1 is SGDLS and CDR2 is YYNGEE. The CDR3 has 14 amino acids. V shed 0 bases, J shed 10 bases, and the junction held 3 bases outside the gene matches. Variable domain in full (rest from reference TRBV9 and TRBJ2-1): DSGVTQTPKHLITATGQRVTLRCSPRSGDLSVYWYQQSLDQGLQFLIQYYNGEERAKGNILERFSAQQFPDLHSELNLSSLELGDSALYFCASSVVGTSGEQFFGPGTRLTVL.

V is TRBV5-1 and J is TRBJ2-5; TRBD1 matches 8 bases. This CDR3 comprises 14 residues. Germline V gene sequence: CDR1 SGHRS, CDR2 YFSETQ. Unmatched junction bases numbered 5, after V lost 0 bases and J lost 7 bases. The CDR3 protein is CASSLGQGPGTQYF. The CDR3 region has the DNA TGCGCCAGCAGCTTGGGACAGGGGCCCGGGACCCAGTACTTC.

The CDR3 loop reads CASSPSRRFNQPQHF. CDR3 nucleotide sequence: TGTGCCAGTAGCCCCTCTAGGCGGTTTAATCAGCCCCAGCATTTT. The chain is built from TRBV19 and TRBJ1-5; D gene unclear. The germline CDR1 and CDR2 sequences are LNHDA and SQIVND (reference sequence). Trimming removed 6 bases at V and 4 bases at J, with 16 bases between. The CDR3 runs to 15 residues.

The chain joins TRBV6-5 to TRBJ2-2; D is perhaps TRBD2 (5 bases). V shed 0 bases and J shed 6 bases, with 8 bases lying between them. Germline CDR1 is MNHEY and CDR2 is SVGAGI. The CDR3 runs to 14 residues. This CDR3 is CASSYSEGAGELFF. CDR3 DNA sequence: TGTGCCAGCAGTTACTCCGAGGGCGCCGGGGAGCTGTTTTTT.

This chain connects TRBV19 to TRBJ1-2; D remains unclear. Per the germline V gene, CDR1 is LNHDA and CDR2 is SQIVND (reference sequence). Deletions cut 3 bases from V and 3 bases from J, with 14 bases between. The CDR3 length is 15 residues. The CDR3 DNA sequence: TGTGCCAGTAGTATCCAGTCTCGGGGTGACTATGGCTACACCTTC. Amino acid sequence: CASSIQSRGDYGYTF.

The chain couples TRBV7-2 to TRBJ2-1, with TRBD2 as a possible D gene (5 bases). V lost 3 bases and J 12 bases, leaving 15 bases between the germline ends. CDR3 length: 13 amino acids. CDR1 and CDR2 (germline): SGHTA, FQGNSA. The CDR3 region is CASSFGPEGSQFF. The CDR3 DNA reads as TGTGCCAGCAGCTTCGGACCAGAGGGATCGCAGTTCTTC. Combining the CDR3 with reference TRBV7-2 and TRBJ2-1 gives the whole variable domain GAGVSQSPSNKVTEKGKDVELRCDPISGHTALYWYRQSLGQGLEFLIYFQGNSAPDKSGLPSDRFSAERTGGSVSTLTIQRTQQEDSAVYLCASSFGPEGSQFFGPGTRLTVL.

J is TRBJ2-7 and V is TRBV18, with a weak D call TRBD2 (7 bases). The CDR3 length is 16 residues. CDR1 KGHSH and CDR2 LQKENI come from the germline V gene. V lost 0 bases to trimming and J lost 1 base, with 13 bases between them. The CDR3 coding sequence is TGTGCCAGCTCACCACCGTTTGCGGGGGCGTCCTACGAGCAGTACTTC. This sequence encodes CASSPPFAGASYEQYF. The entire variable domain, with the rest obtained from reference TRBV18 and TRBJ2-7, is as follows: NAGVMQNPRHLVRRRGQEARLRCSPMKGHSHVYWYRQLPEEGLKFMVYLQKENIIDESGMPKERFSAEFPKEGPSILRIQQVVRGDSAAYFCASSPPFAGASYEQYFGPGTRLTVT.

The CDR3 loop reads CASTSTGGSYQPQHF. CDR3 bases: TGTGCCAGTACCTCGACAGGGGGCAGCTATCAGCCCCAGCATTTT. V usage is TRBV19 and J usage is TRBJ1-5; 10 bases are a match to TRBD1. The trim removed 7 bases at V and 5 bases at J, leaving 8 bases unmatched. From germline, CDR1 is LNHDA and CDR2 SQIVND (reference sequence). This CDR3 comprises 15 residues. The variable domain in full, with the rest retrieved from reference TRBV19 and TRBJ1-5, is DGGITQSPKYLFRKEGQNVTLSCEQNLNHDAMYWYRQDPGQGLRLIYYSQIVNDFQKGDIAEGYSVSREKKESFPLTVTSAQKNPTAFYLCASTSTGGSYQPQHFGDGTRLSIL.

This chain joins TRBV6-5 and TRBJ2-7; perhaps TRBD2 as D (6 bases). The CDR3 contains 15 residues. Germline CDR1 MNHEY, CDR2 SVGAGI. Trimming pared 6 bases from V and 0 bases from J, leaving 15 bases between. The CDR3 sequence is CASSSRVGGSYEQYF. The CDR3 DNA follows: TGTGCCAGCAGCTCACGGGTGGGGGGCTCCTACGAGCAGTACTTC.

The chain joins TRBV19 to TRBJ2-3, with 7 bases matching TRBD2. V shed 5 bases, J shed 3 bases, and the junction held 8 bases outside the gene matches. This CDR3 region has 15 residues. CDR1 is LNHDA, CDR2 SQIVND, per germline (reference sequence). The CDR3 region has the DNA TGTGCCAGTAGTTCCGGACTAGGGTTTACAGATACGCAGTATTTT. Translating gives CASSSGLGFTDTQYF.